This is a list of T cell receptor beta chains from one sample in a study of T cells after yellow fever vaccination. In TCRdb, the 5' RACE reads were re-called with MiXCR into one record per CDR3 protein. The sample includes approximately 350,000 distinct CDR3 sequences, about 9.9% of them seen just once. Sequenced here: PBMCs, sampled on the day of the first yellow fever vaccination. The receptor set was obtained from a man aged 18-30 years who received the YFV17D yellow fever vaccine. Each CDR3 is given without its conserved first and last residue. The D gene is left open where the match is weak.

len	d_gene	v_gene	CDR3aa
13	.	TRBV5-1	ASSLGQLSYNEQF
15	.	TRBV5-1	ASSLAINERSQETQY
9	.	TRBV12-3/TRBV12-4	ASRSPTEAF
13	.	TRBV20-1	SAGGLLSGANVLT
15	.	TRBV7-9	ASSAVDSLPSYNEQF
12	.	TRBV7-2	ASTPGQGGNTIY
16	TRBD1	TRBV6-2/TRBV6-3	ASSYSDNRGSSYNEQF
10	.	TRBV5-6	ASSFAVDTQY
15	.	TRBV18	ASSPLLAYSSYNEQF
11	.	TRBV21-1	ASISRYQNIQY
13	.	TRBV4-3	ASSPHLARTDTQY
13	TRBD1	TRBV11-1	ASSSTGGGSTEAF
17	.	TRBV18	ASSPPIGTPSSGANVLT
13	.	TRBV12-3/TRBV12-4	ASIRIGDSNNEQF
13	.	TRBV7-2	ASSLGGSAYEKLF
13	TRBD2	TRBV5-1	ASSSTGGNTYEQY
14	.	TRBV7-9	ASSLIGSGDSYEQY
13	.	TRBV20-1	SARDRVVNQETQY
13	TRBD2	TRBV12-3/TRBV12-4	ASSVGLAGGSTQY
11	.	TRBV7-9	AIQGLIGTEAF
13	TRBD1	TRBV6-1	ASTGGQGRLTEAF
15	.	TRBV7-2	ASSSVTHLANTGELF
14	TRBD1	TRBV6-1	ASALTGTGRNAEAF